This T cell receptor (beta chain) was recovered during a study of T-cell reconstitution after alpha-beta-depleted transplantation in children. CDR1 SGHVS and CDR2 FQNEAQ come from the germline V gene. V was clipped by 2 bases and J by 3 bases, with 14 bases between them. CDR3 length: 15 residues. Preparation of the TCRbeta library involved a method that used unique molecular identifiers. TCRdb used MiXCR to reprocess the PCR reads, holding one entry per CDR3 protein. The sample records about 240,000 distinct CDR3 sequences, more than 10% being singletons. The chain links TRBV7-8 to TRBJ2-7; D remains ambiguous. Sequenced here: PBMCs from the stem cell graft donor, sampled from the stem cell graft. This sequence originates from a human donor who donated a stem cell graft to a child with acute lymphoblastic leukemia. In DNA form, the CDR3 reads TGTGCCAGCAGCTTAAGTCAGTACTCTAACTACGAGCAGTACTTC. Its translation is CASSLSQYSNYEQYF.